The present entry profiles one T cell receptor beta chain with its context. Its antigen is still unknown. The data are from a study of tumor and adjacent non-tumor tissue in lung cancer. Turning to the study itself: There were fewer than 15 adenocarcinoma, a couple of squamous cell carcinoma and 1 small cell lung cancer cases. Some 3.9 million productive TCRbeta reads were obtained per sample on average.

The CDR3 runs 15 residues. V dropped 5 bases and J dropped 3 bases, with 17 bases sitting between them. Germline CDR1 is SGHAT and CDR2 is FQNNGV. Study observations and caveats: Significantly higher TCR diversity was found in tumor than normal lung. Tumor repertoires had a smaller top 100 clone share than normal lung.

Three rounds of nested PCR, following a modified ARM-PCR protocol, produced the TCRbeta library. One entry per CDR3 protein, called by TCRdb with MiXCR from the multiplex PCR reads. The table has approximately 75,000 distinct CDR3 sequences, 60% to 85% seen once. This sample's RNA came from whole unsorted tissue. V usage is TRBV11-2 and J usage is TRBJ2-7, with D tentatively TRBD1 (5 bases). The TCR comes from a woman in her 50s with non-small cell lung cancer. Sequencing was carried out using lung tumor tissue. The CDR3 nucleotides read TGTGCCAGCAGCCAAATGTGGTACAGGATCTACGAGCAGTACTTC. Amino acid sequence: CASSQMWYRIYEQYF.